This is a list of T cell receptor beta chains from one sample in a study of regulatory T cells in long-lasting Graves disease. A single record per CDR3 protein comes from TCRdb applying MiXCR to the multiplex PCR reads. The sample has about 300,000 distinct CDR3 sequences, around 23% seen once. The sequenced sample was peripheral blood mononuclear cells (PBMCs), obtained when the disease was refractory, from a patient treated with antithyroid drugs. The source is a female donor with Graves disease. Each CDR3 is given with its conserved first and last residue. Each record gives: V gene, CDR3 protein.

V: TRBV7-9
CDR3: CASSFQPGLAGRFYEQYF

V: TRBV7-2
CDR3: CASSFTSGIDEQFF

V: TRBV4-1
CDR3: CASSHRTGEAYEQYF

V: TRBV28
CDR3: CASSLRGSLSYEQYF

V: TRBV27
CDR3: CASSGPRTDTQYF

V: TRBV11-3
CDR3: CASSLVIAGELFF

V: TRBV6-2/TRBV6-3
CDR3: CASRAGTGVAPQHF

V: TRBV11-2
CDR3: CASSWTGGRSYEQYF

V: TRBV24-1
CDR3: CATSAGLAGTTDTQYF

V: TRBV27
CDR3: CASSVRQTRGEQYF

V: TRBV11-2
CDR3: CASSFSLAYEQYF

V: TRBV28
CDR3: CASRSSGTGVMGAFF

V: TRBV7-9
CDR3: CASSKGVETQYF

V: TRBV6-1
CDR3: CASTGTANTEAFF

V: TRBV29-1
CDR3: CSVDPQSSGAGGTQYF

V: TRBV6-2/TRBV6-3
CDR3: CASSYLDREAGIQYF

V: TRBV10-3
CDR3: CAISESSGRSPGELFF

V: TRBV3-1
CDR3: CASSQGNEQHF

V: TRBV5-1
CDR3: CASSSVANEKLFF

V: TRBV25-1
CDR3: CASSEYLEQYF

V: TRBV27
CDR3: CASSSGLHSPLHF

V: TRBV6-9
CDR3: CASSYPRGWDKNIQYF

V: TRBV10-3
CDR3: CAISGLSSTDTQYF

V: TRBV5-1
CDR3: CASSLRASRDRRNTGELFF

V: TRBV27
CDR3: CASSPHRDRTEAFF

V: TRBV7-2
CDR3: CASSVRADSYEQYF

V: TRBV7-9
CDR3: CASTYQESQEAFF

V: TRBV29-1
CDR3: CSVTTGASTDTQYF

V: TRBV20-1
CDR3: CSATQALFPTGELFF

V: TRBV29-1
CDR3: CSVAWNTEAFF

V: TRBV27
CDR3: CASSVGAGRQPQHF

V: TRBV7-2
CDR3: CASSSTGRAVYEQYF

V: TRBV20-1
CDR3: CSATKDDVKNIQYF

V: TRBV29-1
CDR3: CSVGHGSGRYEQYF

V: TRBV2
CDR3: CASSDPGTRPQHF

V: TRBV3-1
CDR3: CASSGVLAVPDTQYF

V: TRBV6-1
CDR3: CASSEGLFLDQPQHF

V: TRBV28
CDR3: CASSPTGVMAGELFF

V: TRBV11-2
CDR3: CASSFGTGVSPLHF